This entry lists 6 T cell receptor beta chains sequenced from one sample in a study of T-cell memory formation after mild COVID-19. TCRdb re-derived calls from the 5' RACE reads in MiXCR, one entry per CDR3 protein. The data show approximately 480,000 distinct CDR3 sequences, roughly 18% seen once. Sequenced material: PBMCs or a T cell subset sorted from them (not recorded which). The receptors derive from an adult woman who had mild COVID-19 (a few samples of this study predate the infection). Cell type and time point are not known.

The chain combines TRBV29-1 with TRBJ2-2; TRBD1 might be the D (6 bases). The CDR3 sequence is 14 residues long. The germline CDR1 and CDR2 sequences are SQVTM and ANQGSEA. The V and J ends lost 7 bases and 0 bases respectively, with 12 bases between them. The CDR3 spells CSALDSANTGELFF. The CDR3 nucleotides are TGCAGCGCCCTGGACAGCGCGAACACCGGGGAGCTGTTTTTT.

The V gene is TRBV7-9, the J gene TRBJ2-1, with D uncertain. Germline V gives CDR1 SEHNR, CDR2 FQNEAQ (reference sequence). CDR3 length: 13 amino acids. V was pared by 5 bases and J by 7 bases, with 12 bases between. The CDR3 protein is CASSPPVRNEQFF. The CDR3 nucleotides read TGTGCCAGCAGCCCCCCAGTTAGGAATGAGCAGTTCTTC.

In its sample, this clonotype was seen a few times. This chain connects TRBV3-2 to TRBJ2-5. TRBV3-2 is a pseudogene. The CDR3 contains 10 residues. CDR3 sequence: CASSQVLRSF. The DNA of the CDR3 is TGTGCCAGCAGCCAAGTCTTAAGGTCCTTC.

The CDR3, as DNA: TGTGCCAGCAGCCCCCCAGGGGCCATAGAGGCTTTCTTT. Amino acid sequence: CASSPPGAIEAFF. V gene TRBV12-3 or TRBV12-4 combines with J gene TRBJ1-1; perhaps TRBD1 as D (6 bases). V dropped 6 bases and J dropped 11 bases, with 19 bases sitting between them. The CDR3 loop spans 13 amino acids.

The chain uses TRBV2 and TRBJ2-7, with D tentatively TRBD1 (5 bases). The CDR3 spans 15 residues. Trimming shortened V by 3 bases and J by 2 bases, and 14 bases separated the two germline ends. Germline CDR1 is SNHLY and CDR2 is FYNNEI. The CDR3 DNA follows: TGTGCCAGCAGTGACTCCGGCAGGGCCGCCTACGAGCAGTACTTC. Translation: CASSDSGRAAYEQYF.

This clonotype was picked up a small number of times. The chain is built from TRBV25-1 and TRBJ1-3; D unclear. Trimming removed 2 bases at V and 8 bases at J, with 13 bases between. Germline assignment: CDR1 MGHDK and CDR2 SYGVNS. The CDR3 covers 14 residues. For the CDR3, the DNA is TGTGCCAGCAGTGAAAGGGCCGCGGTGGACACCATATATTTT. Encoded protein: CASSERAAVDTIYF.